What follows are 27 T cell receptor beta chains derived from one specimen sequenced in a study of low-dose radiotherapy and immunotherapy resistance in tumors. First-strand cDNA relied on TRAV- and TRBV-specific primers spanning alpha and beta chains. A constant-region primer paired with the V-primer adapter amplified TCRs over roughly 18 PCR cycles. One entry per CDR3 protein results from TCRdb running MiXCR on the reads. The sample contains about 80,000 distinct CDR3 sequences, around a sixth of which appear only once. Noted time point: after trial treatment. Treatment here: LDRT plus nivolumab, ipilimumab, low-dose cyclophosphamide and aspirin (RACIN trial). The sequenced sample was PBMCs, obtained after low-dose radiotherapy plus immunotherapy. These TCRs come from a male donor with prostate cancer.

This clonotype has a single count. A far larger clone is off by one base, so a read error is likely. V is TRBV5-3 and J is TRBJ2-3; 7 bases agree with TRBD1. TRBV5-3 carries the ORF label, with uncertain function. After removal of 8 bases from V and 5 bases from J, the junction contained 11 bases not matched to a gene. This CDR3 comprises 14 residues. CDR3 in amino acids: CASKQQGLEDTQYF. For the CDR3, the DNA is TGTGCCAGCAAACAACAGGGGTTAGAAGATACGCAGTATTTT.

V gene TRBV3-1 combines with J gene TRBJ2-1, with TRBD2 matching over 12 bases. The CDR3 loop spans 15 amino acids. Trimming cost V 4 bases and J 7 bases; bases outside gene matches: 5. Germline lookup yields CDR1 LGHDT and CDR2 YNNKEL (reference sequence). DNA for the CDR3: TGTGCCAGCAGCCCGACTAGCGGGAGTTGGAATGAGCAGTTCTTC. Translated, it gives CASSPTSGSWNEQFF.

In this sample, this clonotype turned up many times. J is TRBJ1-4 and V is TRBV13, with a possible D match to TRBD1 (5 bases). The CDR3 is 13 amino acids. CDR1 PRHDT and CDR2 FYEKMQ come from the germline V gene (reference sequence). V lost 7 bases and J lost 8, with 14 bases in between. CDR3 region: CASTSRDSEKLFF. Here the CDR3 DNA reads TGTGCCAGCACCAGCCGGGACTCAGAAAAACTGTTTTTT.

This clonotype was seen at least ten times. This chain joins TRBV2 and TRBJ2-5; D might be TRBD1 (7 bases). The V end lost 5 bases, the J end lost 5 bases, and 9 bases lay between the germline ends. Per the germline V gene, CDR1 is SNHLY and CDR2 is FYNNEI. This CDR3 contains 12 residues. CDR3: CASSQGGETQYF. The CDR3 bases are TGTGCCAGCAGTCAGGGGGGCGAGACCCAGTACTTC.

This clonotype was detected many times. This chain links TRBV20-1 with TRBJ2-7, with D perhaps matching TRBD1 (6 bases). This CDR3 contains 14 residues. Germline V CDR1 and CDR2: DFQATT, SNEGSKA (reference sequence). V lost 6 bases, J lost 3 bases, and 18 bases lay in between. The CDR3 loop reads CSAPPRQVGYEQYF. The CDR3 coding sequence is TGCAGTGCCCCCCCGAGACAGGTCGGCTACGAGCAGTACTTC.

This clonotype was seen many times. The DNA for the CDR3 is TGCAGCGTTGGGTGGGGGGAGGGAACTGAAGCTTTCTTT. Translation gives CSVGWGEGTEAFF. The chain employs TRBV29-1 and TRBJ1-1; weak D call: TRBD1 (5 bases). Trimming took 4 bases from V and 5 from J, leaving 14 bases between them. Germline V gene sequence: CDR1 SQVTM, CDR2 ANQGSEA. This CDR3 contains 13 residues.

This clonotype was recorded at least ten times. The J gene is TRBJ2-7, the V gene TRBV6-6; D may be TRBD1 (7 bases). V lost 6 bases to trimming and J lost 0 bases, with 12 bases between them. This CDR3 comprises 14 residues. In germline, CDR1 is MNHNY, CDR2 SVGAGI (reference sequence). The CDR3 spells CASRGGQNSYEQYF. Written as DNA, the CDR3 is TGTGCCAGCAGGGGGGGACAGAACTCCTACGAGCAGTACTTC.

This clonotype appeared many times. This chain links TRBV27 with TRBJ1-2; no clear D. This CDR3 region has 14 residues. V lost 4 bases to trimming and J lost 5 bases, with 14 bases between them. In germline, CDR1 is MNHEY, CDR2 SMNVEV (reference sequence). The CDR3 protein is CASSSIPREYGYTF. In DNA form, the CDR3 reads TGTGCCAGCAGTTCCATCCCCCGAGAATATGGCTACACCTTC.

This clonotype occurred many times. The gene calls are TRBV28 and TRBJ2-7; tentatively, D is TRBD2 (5 bases). The CDR3 runs 16 residues. Trimming stripped 7 bases from V and 2 bases from J, with 21 bases between. The germline gives CDR1 MDHEN, CDR2 SYDVKM. DNA for the CDR3: TGTGCCAGCACCTTCTCCCCCGGACTTGGACCCTACGAGCAGTACTTC. Translated: CASTFSPGLGPYEQYF.

This clonotype occurred a few times. The chain is built from TRBV27 and TRBJ1-4, with D hard to call. V was shortened by 5 bases and J by 3 bases, with 10 bases between the two germline ends. CDR1 and CDR2 from the germline V gene are MNHEY and SMNVEV (reference sequence). This CDR3 is built from 14 residues. The CDR3 here is CASSEPGANEKLFF. CDR3 DNA sequence: TGTGCCAGCAGTGAGCCCGGGGCTAATGAAAAACTGTTTTTT.

This clonotype was counted ten times or more. The rearrangement uses TRBV3-1 and TRBJ2-3, with D possibly matching TRBD2 (5 bases). CDR1 and CDR2 (germline): LGHDT, YNNKEL (reference sequence). V was cut by 1 base and J by 3 bases, with 8 bases left in between. CDR3 size: 14 residues. In nucleotides, the CDR3 is TGTGCCAGCAGCCAAGGGACGGGGACAGATACGCAGTATTTT. Amino acid sequence: CASSQGTGTDTQYF.

This clonotype showed up many times. This chain links TRBV10-3 with TRBJ2-2, with TRBD2 as a possible D gene (5 bases). The CDR3 has 16 amino acids. The ends were cut back, 0 bases at V and 6 bases at J, with 14 bases in the middle. Germline-derived CDR1 and CDR2 are ENHRY and SYGVKD. In DNA form, the CDR3 reads TGTGCCATCAGTGAGTCGGGGAGACTGTCGGCCGGGGAGCTGTTTTTT. Protein: CAISESGRLSAGELFF.

Many counts were recorded for this clonotype. This chain joins TRBV20-1 and TRBJ1-3; D call uncertain. The CDR3 loop spans 14 amino acids. Germline V gene sequence: CDR1 DFQATT, CDR2 SNEGSKA (reference sequence). The ends were cut back, 6 bases at V and 2 bases at J, with 14 bases in the middle. The CDR3: CSAAGGIAGNTIYF. The CDR3 DNA reads TGCAGTGCGGCCGGTGGGATTGCTGGAAACACCATATATTTT.

Ten or more counts support this clonotype. V is TRBV5-1 and J is TRBJ2-3; D is unresolved. The CDR3 is 14 residues long. Germline CDR1 and CDR2: SGHRS and YFSETQ. With 2 bases removed from V and 3 bases from J, the gap between germline ends came to 10 bases. CDR3 in amino acids: CASSFRVGTDTQYF. The CDR3 nucleotides read TGCGCCAGCAGCTTTAGGGTTGGGACAGATACGCAGTATTTT.

Remarks on this clonotype: This may stem from a read error, because a much larger clone lies one nucleotide away. The chain uses TRBV30 and TRBJ1-1; D is uncertain. Germline CDR1 GTSNPN, CDR2 SVGIG (reference sequence). V lost 5 bases and J lost 8, with 12 bases in between. This CDR3 has 11 amino acids. The CDR3 coding sequence is TGTGCCTGGGCGTTAGGCAGGGAAGCTTTCTTT. As protein: CAWALGREAFF.

This clonotype was picked up many times. The rearrangement joins TRBV30 to TRBJ1-2; D remains ambiguous. The CDR3 loop spans 13 amino acids. CDR1 is GTSNPN and CDR2 is SVGIG in the germline V gene (reference sequence). Trimming stripped 0 bases from V and 0 bases from J, with 5 bases between. CDR3 DNA sequence: TGTGCCTGGAGTGTAGGGTCTAACTATGGCTACACCTTC. It specifies CAWSVGSNYGYTF. Filled out from reference TRBV30 and TRBJ1-2, the complete variable domain reads SQTIHQWPATLVQPVGSPLSLECTVEGTSNPNLYWYRQAAGRGLQLLFYSVGIGQISSEVPQNLSASRPQDRQFILSSKKLLLSDSGFYLCAWSVGSNYGYTFGSGTRLTVV.

This clonotype was detected many times. The J gene is TRBJ2-5, the V gene TRBV28; a possible D gene is TRBD2 (5 bases). The CDR3 extends over 13 amino acids. The ends were cut back, 10 bases at V and 5 bases at J, with 17 bases in the middle. The V gene's germline CDR1 is MDHEN and CDR2 SYDVKM. The CDR3 region has the DNA TGTGCCATTGCGGGTTCCCTGAGGGAGACCCAGTACTTC. Its protein is CAIAGSLRETQYF. Full variable domain (missing parts from reference TRBV28 and TRBJ2-5): DVKVTQSSRYLVKRTGEKVFLECVQDMDHENMFWYRQDPGLGLRLIYFSYDVKMKEKGDIPEGYSVSREKKERFSLILESASTNQTSMYLCAIAGSLRETQYFGPGTRLLVL.

This clonotype has at least ten counts. CDR3 bases: TGCGCCAGCAGCCAAACAGGGTTGGGGACCCAGTACTTC. Its translation is CASSQTGLGTQYF. This sequence joins TRBV4-3 and TRBJ2-5, with D maybe TRBD1 (6 bases). In germline, CDR1 is LGHNA, CDR2 YSLEER. The CDR3 covers 13 residues. Trimming cost V 2 bases and J 7 bases, with 11 bases left between them.

Comments on this clonotype: A far more abundant clone sits one base away, making this likely a read error. The chain combines TRBV6-2 or TRBV6-3 with TRBJ2-1; D is unclear. The CDR3 totals 15 residues. CDR1 and CDR2 from the germline V gene are MNHEY and SVGEGT. V was pared by 5 bases and J by 10 bases, with 21 bases between. The CDR3, as DNA: TGTGCCAGCAGTGAGGTCAGTGACACTCCCTACGAGCAGTTCTTC. Its translation is CASSEVSDTPYEQFF.

This chain's CDR3 is CASSSPTVYGYTF. CDR3 sequence (DNA): TGTGCCAGCAGCTCTCCAACGGTATATGGCTACACCTTC. V is TRBV7-9 and J is TRBJ1-2; D unclear. With 4 bases removed from V and 5 bases from J, the gap between germline ends came to 11 bases. The CDR3 contains 13 residues. CDR1 is SEHNR and CDR2 is FQNEAQ in the germline V gene (reference sequence).

Ten or more counts support this clonotype. The gene calls are TRBV5-4 and TRBJ2-2, with a tentative D call TRBD1 (7 bases). CDR3 length: 15 residues. CDR1 and CDR2 from the germline V gene are SGHNT and YYREEE (reference sequence). Trimming shortened V by 4 bases and J by 4 bases, and 14 bases separated the two germline ends. The CDR3 nucleotides read TGTGCCAGCAGCGCGGGACAGCTGAGCACCGGGGAGCTGTTTTTT. It specifies CASSAGQLSTGELFF.

This clonotype has ten or more counts. V is TRBV5-1 and J is TRBJ2-3; 10 bases match TRBD2. The CDR3 is 15 amino acids. V was pared by 6 bases and J by 0 bases, with 4 bases of the junction left unmatched. Germline V CDR1 and CDR2: SGHRS, YFSETQ. This CDR3 is CASTSGGLSTDTQYF. The DNA of the CDR3 is TGCGCCAGCACTAGCGGGGGTCTTAGCACAGATACGCAGTATTTT.

This clonotype appeared many times. The chain couples TRBV6-5 to TRBJ2-2, with D perhaps being TRBD1 or TRBD2 (5 bases each). This CDR3 comprises 15 residues. Trimming shortened V by 6 bases and J by 6 bases, and 17 bases separated the two germline ends. The germline V gene has CDR1 MNHEY and CDR2 SVGAGI. The CDR3 DNA reads TGTGCCAGCAGCCGAGCCGGGGCTGTCGCCGGGGAGCTGTTTTTT. Translating gives CASSRAGAVAGELFF.

This clonotype occurred many times. The genes are TRBV20-1 and TRBJ2-5; 9 bases line up with TRBD1. Germline loops: CDR1 DFQATT, CDR2 SNEGSKA (reference sequence). Unmatched junction bases numbered 4, after V lost 1 base and J lost 1 base. This CDR3 spans 15 amino acids. The chain's CDR3 is CSARAVQGAQETQYF. CDR3 DNA sequence: TGCAGTGCTAGAGCCGTACAGGGGGCCCAAGAGACCCAGTACTTC.

In regard to this clonotype: One base separates it from a far larger clone, so it is likely a read error. The chain combines TRBV6-5 with TRBJ2-1; 10 bases line up with TRBD1. TRBJ2-7 explains the end of the DNA better; the J call may be wrong. CDR3 length equals 15 residues. Germline-derived CDR1 and CDR2 are MNHEY and SVGAGI. CDR3 sequence: CASSRPLGQGSEQYF. The DNA of the CDR3 is TGTGCCAGCAGTCGGCCACTGGGACAGGGGAGCGAGCAGTACTTC.

About this clonotype itself: This likely stems from a read error, as it lies one base from a far larger clone. The J gene is TRBJ2-6, the V gene TRBV26; the table's D call, TRBD2, was not checked against the DNA. TRBV26 has pseudogene status. This CDR3 comprises 17 residues. CDR3: CATQGAGPLSGANVPTF. In DNA form, the CDR3 reads TGTGCCACCCAGGGTGCAGGGCCACTCTCTGGGGCCAACGTCCCGACTTTC.

This clonotype was found a few times. J is TRBJ2-7 and V is TRBV19; D may correspond to TRBD1 or TRBD2 (5 bases each). The V end lost 4 bases, the J end lost 1 base, and 14 bases lay between the germline ends. The CDR3 is made up of 15 amino acids. Germline lookup yields CDR1 LNHDA and CDR2 SQIVND (reference sequence). The CDR3 spells CASSSPGTASYEQYF. The CDR3, as DNA: TGTGCCAGTAGTAGCCCCGGGACGGCATCCTACGAGCAGTACTTC. The full variable domain, with the rest looked up from reference TRBV19 and TRBJ2-7, is DGGITQSPKYLFRKEGQNVTLSCEQNLNHDAMYWYRQDPGQGLRLIYYSQIVNDFQKGDIAEGYSVSREKKESFPLTVTSAQKNPTAFYLCASSSPGTASYEQYFGPGTRLTVT.